This T cell receptor (beta chain) was captured in a study of T cells in Graves' hyperthyroidism and ophthalmopathy. At the level of the study: Upon initial diagnosis and before any treatment, peripheral blood was collected. Study findings and constraints: Ophthalmopathy could be told apart from stable hyperthyroidism with a 13 V-J model. Ophthalmopathy was model-predicted a median roughly six months pre-onset.

This CDR3 is 15 amino acids long. Trimming removed 5 bases from V and 8 bases from J; junction bases left unmatched: 9. CDR1 and CDR2 (germline): SGHAT, FQNNGV. The TCR beta CDR3 regions underwent amplification using RNA transcripts as the source. The HTBI primer set served for first-round RT-PCR of the TCR CDR3. TCRdb used MiXCR to reprocess the multiplex PCR reads, holding one entry per CDR3 protein. The table has roughly 530,000 distinct CDR3 sequences, 15% to 20% seen once; the top ten hold roughly a sixth. A remark on this clonotype: Its antigen is not known.

Input material: blood. The chain links TRBV11-2 to TRBJ1-2; 12 positions match TRBD1. This receptor was identified in a woman between 18 and 29 years old with Graves' ophthalmopathy. This CDR3 is CASSPPGQGALGYTF. The CDR3 nucleotides are TGTGCCAGCAGCCCCCCGGGACAGGGGGCGCTCGGCTACACCTTC.